These 25 T cell receptor beta chains were sequenced from one sample in a study of Graves' ophthalmopathy and Graves' hyperthyroidism. Amplification targeted the TCR beta CDR3 regions, with RNA transcripts as the source material. The workflow started with a first-round RT-PCR run with HTBI primers and then moved on to a second-round multiplex PCR. TCRdb re-called the multiplex PCR reads with MiXCR, one entry per CDR3 protein. The sample lists a few hundred thousand distinct CDR3 sequences, 17% occurring once. Sequencing input: peripheral blood. Every receptor here comes from an adult woman with stable Graves' hyperthyroidism.

This clonotype has at least ten counts. This chain links TRBV29-1 with TRBJ1-5; a weak D match, TRBD1 (6 bases). Germline V gene sequence: CDR1 SQVTM, CDR2 ANQGSEA. Trimming took 8 bases from V and 6 from J, leaving 17 bases between them. The CDR3 spans 13 residues. The CDR3 bases are TGCAGCCGTATGATAGGGGGAGGTCAGCCCCAGCATTTT. This encodes CSRMIGGGQPQHF.

The CDR3 protein is CASIPGRGWTEAFF. CDR3 DNA: TGTGCCAGCATTCCCGGGAGGGGATGGACTGAAGCTTTCTTT. The chain recombines TRBV12-3 or TRBV12-4 with TRBJ1-1, with D possibly being TRBD1 (5 bases). With 7 bases removed from V and 5 bases from J, the gap between germline ends came to 17 bases. The CDR3 loop spans 14 amino acids.

The genes are TRBV5-5 and TRBJ1-6; D may be TRBD1 (6 bases). Trimming removed 2 bases from V and 6 bases from J, with 12 bases in between. Germline values: CDR1 SGHKS, CDR2 YYEKEE (reference sequence). The CDR3 has 15 amino acids. CDR3 region: CASSLNRVTNSPLHF. Written as DNA, the CDR3 is TGTGCCAGCAGCTTAAACAGGGTGACTAATTCACCCCTCCACTTT.

This clonotype has ten or more counts. This chain connects TRBV5-1 to TRBJ1-6; tentative D call: TRBD1 (5 bases). Trimming pared 4 bases from V and 3 bases from J, leaving 11 bases between. CDR1 and CDR2 (germline): SGHRS, YFSETQ. The CDR3 consists of 15 residues. The CDR3 nucleotides read TGCGCCAGCAGCGAGACAGAGAGCTATAATTCACCCCTCCACTTT. Its translation is CASSETESYNSPLHF.

This clonotype was seen only a few times. The gene calls are TRBV6-7 and TRBJ2-7; no firm D call. TRBV6-7 is designated an ORF whose function remains uncertain. CDR3 length equals 12 residues. V was pared by 3 bases and J by 6 bases, with 9 bases between. CDR3 amino acids: CASSYSAAEQYF. The CDR3 bases are TGTGCCAGCAGTTATTCCGCCGCCGAGCAGTACTTC.

This clonotype showed up many times. The chain couples TRBV19 to TRBJ1-3, with D unclear. Germline loops: CDR1 LNHDA, CDR2 SQIVND (reference sequence). The CDR3 has 12 residues. V was cut by 8 bases and J by 4 bases, with 9 bases left in between. CDR3 bases: TGTGCCAGTGCCCGAGCCGGAAACACCATATATTTT. Its protein is CASARAGNTIYF.

Many counts were recorded for this clonotype. The rearrangement uses TRBV12-3 or TRBV12-4 and TRBJ2-7; tentative D call: TRBD2 (6 bases). The CDR3 totals 12 residues. V gave up 6 bases and J gave up 4 bases, with 10 bases separating them. This CDR3 reads CASSRLVYEQYF. In DNA form, the CDR3 reads TGTGCCAGCAGCCGACTAGTATACGAGCAGTACTTC.

This clonotype has at least ten counts. V is TRBV20-1 and J is TRBJ1-1; D is perhaps TRBD1 (5 bases). The V end lost 0 bases, the J end lost 2 bases, and 13 bases lay between the germline ends. CDR3 length: 15 amino acids. From germline, CDR1 is DFQATT and CDR2 SNEGSKA (reference sequence). The CDR3 bases are TGCAGTGCTAGAGATCCAGGACAATTTAACACTGAAGCTTTCTTT. This gives the protein CSARDPGQFNTEAFF.

This clonotype has only a few counts. The genes are TRBV3-1 and TRBJ1-1; no reliable D call. V dropped 3 bases and J dropped 4 bases, with 6 bases sitting between them. Per germline, CDR1 LGHDT and CDR2 YNNKEL (reference sequence). The CDR3 is made up of 12 amino acids. The CDR3 region has the DNA TGTGCCAGCAGCCACATGGGCACTGAAGCTTTCTTT. Its translation is CASSHMGTEAFF.

There are a few counts of this clonotype. The CDR3 sequence: CSVDRNEQFF. In DNA form, the CDR3 reads TGCAGCGTAGACCGTAATGAGCAGTTCTTC. V and J are TRBV29-1 and TRBJ2-1; no reliable D call. There are 10 residues in the CDR3. Germline loops: CDR1 SQVTM, CDR2 ANQGSEA. V was clipped by 6 bases and J by 7 bases, with 7 bases between them.

Ten or more counts support this clonotype. The chain couples TRBV20-1 to TRBJ2-5; 11 nucleotides line up with TRBD2. This CDR3 has 19 residues. The germline V gene has CDR1 DFQATT and CDR2 SNEGSKA (reference sequence). The V gene end was trimmed by 6 bases and the J gene end by 0 bases; junction bases not matched to a gene: 18. For the CDR3, the DNA is TGCAGTGCCACTAGCGGGAGAGTTCCTCTCCGACAATACCAAGAGACCCAGTACTTC. Translating gives CSATSGRVPLRQYQETQYF.

Many counts were recorded for this clonotype. The chain uses TRBV7-9 and TRBJ2-5, with 10 bases lining up with TRBD2. Germline lookup yields CDR1 SEHNR and CDR2 FQNEAQ (reference sequence). J gave up 0 bases and V 4 bases, and 2 bases lay outside the gene matches. The CDR3 contains 15 residues. The CDR3 bases are TGTGCCAGCAGCTGGGGACTAGCGAACCAAGAGACCCAGTACTTC. This sequence encodes CASSWGLANQETQYF. Using reference TRBV7-9 and TRBJ2-5 for the parts outside the CDR3, the full variable domain is DTGVSQNPRHKITKRGQNVTFRCDPISEHNRLYWYRQTLGQGPEFLTYFQNEAQLEKSRLLSDRFSAERPKGSFSTLEIQRTEQGDSAMYLCASSWGLANQETQYFGPGTRLLVL.

In this sample, this clonotype turned up many times. The chain recombines TRBV5-4 with TRBJ1-1; no firm D call. The V gene lost 5 bases and the J gene lost 4 bases, with 6 bases spanning the gap. Per the germline V gene, CDR1 is SGHNT and CDR2 is YYREEE (reference sequence). This CDR3 is 11 amino acids long. As DNA, the CDR3 is TGTGCCAGCAGGGACGGCACTGAAGCTTTCTTT. Its protein product is CASRDGTEAFF.

This clonotype was seen repeatedly, ten times or more. The chain is built from TRBV6-2 or TRBV6-3 and TRBJ1-5; 7 bases line up with TRBD1. The CDR3 sequence is 15 residues long. V lost 2 bases to trimming and J lost 0 bases; unmatched junction nucleotides: 1. CDR1 is MNHEY, CDR2 SVGEGT, per germline. CDR3 DNA sequence: TGTGCCAGCAGTTACCGGGACAGTAGCAATCAGCCCCAGCATTTT. This translates into CASSYRDSSNQPQHF.

This clonotype was detected many times. The chain employs TRBV7-3 and TRBJ1-6; D remains unclear. The CDR3 extends over 13 amino acids. The germline gives CDR1 SGHTA, CDR2 FQGTGA. V lost 5 bases and J lost 4, with 6 bases in between. CDR3 DNA: TGTGCCAGCAGCCCTAGATATAATTCACCCCTCCACTTT. It specifies CASSPRYNSPLHF.

The sample holds many counts of this clonotype. The J gene is TRBJ1-5, the V gene TRBV28, with unresolved D. This CDR3 is 14 amino acids long. CDR1 is MDHEN and CDR2 is SYDVKM in the germline V gene. V lost 3 bases and J lost 0, with 6 bases in between. The DNA for the CDR3 is TGTGCCAGCAGTTTGGTTATTAGCAATCAGCCCCAGCATTTT. This gives the protein CASSLVISNQPQHF.

This clonotype was detected many times. V gene TRBV7-2 combines with J gene TRBJ1-5, with 7 positions matching TRBD1. V lost 5 bases to trimming and J lost 1 base; unmatched junction nucleotides: 8. The CDR3 totals 16 residues. Germline lookup yields CDR1 SGHTA and CDR2 FQGNSA. The DNA for the CDR3 is TGTGCCAGCAGCCTGGGGCAGACAGGGAGCAATCAGCCCCAGCATTTT. It is translated as CASSLGQTGSNQPQHF.

To note about this clonotype: This may be a read error, as it is one base from a much larger clone. The chain combines TRBV3-1 with TRBJ2-7, with 8 positions matching TRBD1. The CDR3 runs to 15 residues. Germline lookup yields CDR1 LGHDT and CDR2 YNNKEL (reference sequence). After removal of 4 bases from V and 0 bases from J, the junction contained 5 bases not matched to a gene. DNA for the CDR3: TGTGCCAGCAGCCCGAGACAGGGGATCTCCTACGAGCAGTACTTC. This encodes CASSPRQGISYEQYF.

This clonotype has ten or more counts. The chain employs TRBV4-1 and TRBJ1-5, with D possibly matching TRBD1 (6 bases). The V end was cut by 4 bases, the J end by 0 bases, with 10 bases between. Germline V gene sequence: CDR1 MGHRA, CDR2 YSYEKL. This CDR3 is built from 15 residues. In nucleotides, the CDR3 is TGCGCCAGCAGCCTGGACAGTTATAGCAATCAGCCCCAGCATTTT. Protein sequence: CASSLDSYSNQPQHF.

This clonotype has at least ten counts. The genes are TRBV5-6 and TRBJ2-5, with D possibly matching TRBD1 (6 bases). CDR1 and CDR2 (germline): SGHDT, YYEEEE. V was cut by 5 bases and J by 5 bases, with 13 bases left in between. The CDR3 is made up of 13 amino acids. CDR3 sequence reads: CASSYRVAETQYF. The CDR3 coding sequence is TGTGCCAGCAGTTACAGGGTCGCGGAGACCCAGTACTTC.

In its sample, this clonotype was seen many times. V usage is TRBV11-2 and J usage is TRBJ2-7; D gene unclear. Germline CDR1 reads SGHAT; CDR2 reads FQNNGV. V was shortened by 0 bases and J by 2 bases, with 11 bases between the two germline ends. There are 15 residues in the CDR3. CDR3: CASSLDFGRAYEQYF. As DNA, the CDR3 is TGTGCCAGCAGCTTAGATTTTGGCAGAGCCTACGAGCAGTACTTC.

Ten or more counts support this clonotype. This chain joins TRBV28 and TRBJ1-6, with 8 bases that match TRBD1. The CDR3 loop spans 16 amino acids. Germline lookup yields CDR1 MDHEN and CDR2 SYDVKM. V gave up 3 bases and J gave up 3 bases; unmatched junction bases: 4. The CDR3 is CASSFQGALYNSPLHF. CDR3 bases: TGTGCCAGCAGTTTCCAGGGGGCCCTCTATAATTCACCCCTCCACTTT.

The CDR3 DNA reads TGTGCCAGCAGCCGAGACGGCAAAAACATTCAGTACTTC. Protein: CASSRDGKNIQYF. The rearrangement links TRBV7-9 to TRBJ2-4; D is uncertain. The V end lost 5 bases, the J end lost 3 bases, and 8 bases lay between the germline ends. Germline CDR1 and CDR2: SEHNR and FQNEAQ (reference sequence). The CDR3 totals 13 residues.

The V gene is TRBV7-8, the J gene TRBJ1-3, with D unclear. Germline CDR1 is SGHVS and CDR2 is FQNEAQ. This CDR3 is 12 amino acids long. The V and J ends lost 4 bases and 8 bases respectively, with 9 bases between them. The CDR3 is CASSSSWDTIYF. The DNA of the CDR3 is TGTGCCAGCAGCTCTTCCTGGGACACCATATATTTT.

The table lists this clonotype with many counts. V is TRBV28 and J is TRBJ2-7, with 12 bases identical to TRBD2. Germline V CDR1 and CDR2: MDHEN, SYDVKM. This CDR3 has 15 residues. After removal of 6 bases from V and 3 bases from J, the junction contained 6 bases not matched to a gene. The CDR3, as DNA: TGTGCCAGCAGGGAAGGACTAGCGGGGTTCTACGAGCAGTACTTC. It is translated as CASREGLAGFYEQYF.